The 28 T cell receptor beta chains in this list originate from one sample, sequenced in a study of spatial heterogeneity in lung cancer. Documented time point: sample taken at primary tumor resection. TCRdb processed the 5' RACE reads anew with MiXCR; each CDR3 protein has one entry. The top ten hold 6.8% of the sample, which has more than 60,000 distinct CDR3 sequences, 8% seen once. Sample: PBMCs, taken at surgery. The receptors here all came from a male donor with early-stage non-small cell lung cancer.

The chain is built from TRBV7-2 and TRBJ2-2; no clear D. Trimming took 5 bases from V and 4 from J, leaving 17 bases between them. Germline CDR1 SGHTA, CDR2 FQGNSA. The CDR3 is 16 amino acids. CDR3 in DNA: TGTGCCAGCAGCACTTGGGTTGGAACGAGCACCGGGGAGCTGTTTTTT. Its protein is CASSTWVGTSTGELFF. Full variable domain (rest looked up from reference TRBV7-2 and TRBJ2-2): GAGVSQSPSNKVTEKGKDVELRCDPISGHTALYWYRQSLGQGLEFLIYFQGNSAPDKSGLPSDRFSAERTGGSVSTLTIQRTQQEDSAVYLCASSTWVGTSTGELFFGEGSRLTVL.

By share, this clonotype ranks as medium-sized. The J gene is TRBJ2-1, the V gene TRBV20-1; 7 nucleotides agree with TRBD2. The CDR3 is made up of 16 amino acids. V trimming: 3 bases; J trimming: 2 bases; junction bases outside the gene matches: 10. Germline V gene data show CDR1 as DFQATT and CDR2 as SNEGSKA (reference sequence). CDR3 sequence reads: CSARAAGSSPYNEQFF. Written as DNA, the CDR3 is TGCAGTGCTAGGGCAGCGGGATCGTCCCCCTACAATGAGCAGTTCTTC.

This clonotype came up many times. The V gene is TRBV29-1, the J gene TRBJ2-5, with D unclear. V dropped 1 base and J dropped 5 bases, with 14 bases sitting between them. The CDR3 covers 14 residues. Germline loops: CDR1 SQVTM, CDR2 ANQGSEA. As DNA, the CDR3 is TGCAGCGTTGAAGCCCCCGAAAGAGAGGAGACCCAGTACTTC. Translating it yields CSVEAPEREETQYF.

This clonotype was counted ten times or more. The rearrangement links TRBV12-3 or TRBV12-4 to TRBJ2-1; D is perhaps TRBD1 (6 bases). There are 11 residues in the CDR3. The V end lost 4 bases, the J end lost 15 bases, and 13 bases lay between the germline ends. The DNA for the CDR3 is TGTGCCAGCAGTTCGGACAGACTGACGTTCTTC. Its protein product is CASSSDRLTFF.

This clonotype was counted many times. V and J are TRBV7-8 and TRBJ2-1; tentatively, D is TRBD2 (5 bases). The CDR3 has 12 residues. Germline CDR1 SGHVS, CDR2 FQNEAQ. V lost 5 bases and J 13 bases, leaving 15 bases between the germline ends. The CDR3 region is CASSVIGEIQFF. The CDR3 region has the DNA TGTGCCAGCAGCGTCATCGGGGAGATCCAGTTCTTC.

This clonotype has at least ten counts. The chain joins TRBV6-2 or TRBV6-3 to TRBJ2-5, with 12 bases identical to TRBD2. The ends lost 9 bases at V and 0 bases at J; junction bases unmatched: 5. In germline, CDR1 is MNHEY, CDR2 SVGEGT. CDR3 length equals 15 residues. CDR3 in DNA: TGTGCCAGTGGACTAGCGGGGTCGTACCAAGAGACCCAGTACTTC. Residues: CASGLAGSYQETQYF.

At least ten counts were recorded for this clonotype. The chain joins TRBV19 to TRBJ2-7, with TRBD2 matching over 11 bases. The CDR3 length is 14 residues. Looked up from germline, CDR1 is LNHDA and CDR2 is SQIVND (reference sequence). The V segment lost 4 bases and the J segment 7 bases; nucleotides outside the gene matches: 6. This CDR3 is CASSKGLAEREQYF. CDR3 coding DNA: TGTGCCAGTAGTAAGGGACTAGCGGAGAGGGAGCAGTACTTC.

This clonotype occurred a few times. V and J are TRBV5-1 and TRBJ2-1, with TRBD2 matching 8 bases. The CDR3 sequence is 15 residues long. From germline, CDR1 is SGHRS and CDR2 YFSETQ. V lost 0 bases and J lost 4; bases outside the gene matches: 3. CDR3 in DNA: TGCGCCAGCAGCTTGGAACTAGCGGCGTACAATGAGCAGTTCTTC. This sequence encodes CASSLELAAYNEQFF.

The J gene is TRBJ2-7, the V gene TRBV7-9; a possible D gene is TRBD2 (5 bases). Germline V gene sequence: CDR1 SEHNR, CDR2 FQNEAQ (reference sequence). V lost 5 bases and J lost 4, with 12 bases in between. CDR3 length: 13 residues. The CDR3 DNA reads as TGTGCCAGCAGCAACGAAGGCGGGTACGAGCAGTACTTC. It codes for CASSNEGGYEQYF.

This clonotype showed up just a few times. V and J are TRBV5-4 and TRBJ2-7; a possible D gene is TRBD2 (5 bases). The CDR3 runs 13 residues. CDR1 is SGHNT and CDR2 is YYREEE in the germline V gene (reference sequence). V was cut by 3 bases and J by 2 bases, with 9 bases left in between. CDR3 loop: CASSSVGAYEQYF. The CDR3 region has the DNA TGTGCCAGCAGCTCTGTGGGAGCCTACGAGCAGTACTTC.

This clonotype was observed many times. The genes are TRBV10-2 and TRBJ1-2; weak D call: TRBD1 (5 bases). The CDR3 totals 13 residues. CDR1 and CDR2 (germline): WSHSY, SAAADI. The V gene lost 8 bases and the J gene lost 0 bases, with 10 bases spanning the gap. For the CDR3, the DNA is TGCGCCAGCGGTGGGGCTACTAACTATGGCTACACCTTC. It is translated as CASGGATNYGYTF.

This clonotype showed up just a few times. V and J are TRBV12-3 or TRBV12-4 and TRBJ2-3, with 9 bases matching TRBD2. The CDR3 has 16 residues. V dropped 6 bases and J dropped 5; count of bases not matched to a gene: 12. This CDR3 reads CASSPGLAGRGDTQYF. Here the CDR3 DNA reads TGTGCCAGCAGCCCCGGGCTAGCGGGACGAGGAGATACGCAGTATTTT.

This rearrangement joins TRBV6-2 or TRBV6-3 to TRBJ1-1, with a possible D match to TRBD1 (5 bases). Germline CDR1 is MNHEY and CDR2 is SVGEGT. V shed 8 bases and J shed 1 base, with 11 bases lying between them. The CDR3 is 13 amino acids. The CDR3, as DNA: TGTGCCAGCCCGGGACGGCGGAACACTGAAGCTTTCTTT. This translates into CASPGRRNTEAFF.

This clonotype was detected only a few times. The chain employs TRBV12-3 or TRBV12-4 and TRBJ2-5, with 8 bases identical to TRBD1. The CDR3 loop spans 15 amino acids. J lost 5 bases, V lost 5 bases, and 10 bases had no gene match. The CDR3 DNA reads TGTGCCAGCAGTCGACGGACAGGGATAAGCGAGACCCAGTACTTC. Residues: CASSRRTGISETQYF.

This clonotype appeared a few times. The chain carries TRBV5-1 and TRBJ2-2; unclear D gene. The CDR3 is made up of 13 amino acids. Trimming removed 3 bases at V and 7 bases at J, with 10 bases between. Germline V gene data show CDR1 as SGHRS and CDR2 as YFSETQ. CDR3 amino acids: CASSSLPGGELFF. The CDR3 nucleotides are TGCGCCAGCAGCTCCTTACCTGGCGGGGAGCTGTTTTTT.

This rearrangement joins TRBV5-1 to TRBJ2-7, with a possible D match to TRBD1 (5 bases). CDR1 and CDR2 from the germline V gene are SGHRS and YFSETQ. Trimming cost V 0 bases and J 6 bases, with 13 bases left between them. The CDR3 contains 14 residues. The CDR3 here is CASSLAQDLSEQYF. CDR3 sequence (DNA): TGCGCCAGCAGCTTGGCACAGGACCTCTCCGAGCAGTACTTC.

V is TRBV3-1 and J is TRBJ2-3; perhaps D is TRBD1 or TRBD2 (5 bases each). Germline CDR1 LGHDT, CDR2 YNNKEL (reference sequence). The V end lost 3 bases, the J end lost 9 bases, and 10 bases lay between the germline ends. CDR3 length equals 12 residues. The CDR3 loop is CASSHGTGTQYF. CDR3 sequence (DNA): TGTGCCAGCAGCCACGGGACGGGGACGCAGTATTTT.

This clonotype was seen at least ten times. The CDR3, as DNA: TGTGCCAGCAGCGTAGGCCAAGTGGATGGAGTCTACACCTTC. It codes for CASSVGQVDGVYTF. The chain joins TRBV9 to TRBJ1-2, with D unresolved. Germline V lookup: CDR1 SGDLS, CDR2 YYNGEE. V lost 0 bases to trimming and J lost 10 bases, with 16 bases between them. The CDR3 loop spans 14 amino acids.

The chain carries TRBV6-5 and TRBJ1-1; no clear D. Between the trimmed V and J ends, which lost 6 bases and 1 base, there was a span of 15 bases. Germline V gene sequence: CDR1 MNHEY, CDR2 SVGAGI. The CDR3 extends over 15 amino acids. For the CDR3, the DNA is TGTGCCAGCAGCCCGCTCCTCGGGAGGAACACTGAAGCTTTCTTT. Amino acid sequence: CASSPLLGRNTEAFF.

This clonotype was seen only a few times. CDR3 residues: CASSPTERRETQYF. The CDR3 DNA follows: TGTGCCAGCAGCCCGACAGAGAGACGAGAGACCCAGTACTTC. This chain connects TRBV14 to TRBJ2-5, with D possibly matching TRBD1 (5 bases). CDR3 length: 14 residues. Trimming stripped 4 bases from V and 4 bases from J, with 13 bases between. Per germline, CDR1 SGHDN and CDR2 FVKESK.

The rearrangement links TRBV5-4 to TRBJ1-4, with D tentatively TRBD1 (6 bases). The CDR3 is 13 residues long. The germline gives CDR1 SGHNT, CDR2 YYREEE (reference sequence). Trimming left V 2 bases short and J 8 bases short, with 10 bases between. The CDR3 nucleotides read TGTGCCAGCAGCTTAACAGGGCGAGAAAAACTGTTTTTT. It yields the protein CASSLTGREKLFF.

The table lists this clonotype with many counts. The rearrangement joins TRBV12-3 or TRBV12-4 to TRBJ1-1; TRBD1 agrees at 9 bases. The CDR3 loop spans 13 amino acids. With 0 bases clipped from V and 7 bases from J, the junction kept 0 bases outside the gene matches. The CDR3 here is CASSLAGQGEAFF. CDR3 nucleotides: TGTGCCAGCAGTTTAGCGGGACAGGGTGAAGCTTTCTTT.

This clonotype was seen repeatedly, ten times or more. This rearrangement joins TRBV29-1 to TRBJ2-6, with a possible D match to TRBD1 (5 bases). Germline CDR1 and CDR2: SQVTM and ANQGSEA. The ends were cut back, 4 bases at V and 0 bases at J, with 10 bases in the middle. The CDR3 length is 15 residues. The CDR3 DNA sequence: TGCAGCGTTGGACAGTCGAGCTCTGGGGCCAACGTCCTGACTTTC. The encoded protein is CSVGQSSSGANVLTF.

This clonotype was recorded at least ten times. The rearrangement links TRBV6-5 to TRBJ2-7; TRBD2 might be the D (6 bases). Between the trimmed V and J ends, which lost 0 bases and 4 bases, there was a span of 13 bases. CDR3 length equals 15 residues. Germline CDR1 is MNHEY and CDR2 is SVGAGI. The CDR3 DNA follows: TGTGCCAGCAGTTACTCGGGGGGTGCGCGGTACGAGCAGTACTTC. This translates into CASSYSGGARYEQYF.

This chain uses TRBV12-3 or TRBV12-4 with TRBJ1-3; 7 nucleotides align to TRBD1. Trimming removed 5 bases from V and 4 bases from J; junction bases left unmatched: 5. The CDR3 sequence is 14 residues long. The CDR3 protein is CASSRPGQGNTIYF. The CDR3 region has the DNA TGTGCCAGCAGTCGCCCGGGACAGGGAAACACCATATATTTT.

The genes are TRBV7-9 and TRBJ1-3; tentative D call: TRBD1 (5 bases). This CDR3 has 17 amino acids. Germline CDR1 reads SEHNR; CDR2 reads FQNEAQ (reference sequence). With 5 bases removed from V and 0 bases from J, the gap between germline ends came to 17 bases. CDR3 amino acids: CASSPNLRGSSGNTIYF. The DNA of the CDR3 is TGTGCCAGCAGCCCCAACCTCCGGGGGAGCTCTGGAAACACCATATATTTT.

Turning to this clonotype: Possible read error: a much larger clone is one base away. The chain uses TRBV7-9 and TRBJ1-3, with D unresolved. Germline CDR1 reads SEHNR; CDR2 reads FQNEAQ (reference sequence). CDR3 length: 17 residues. This chain's CDR3 is CTSSLGEATSSGNTIYF. The CDR3 coding sequence is TGTACCAGCAGCTTAGGTGAGGCCACGAGCTCTGGAAACACCATATATTTT.

This chain links TRBV5-1 with TRBJ1-6; a possible D gene is TRBD1 (5 bases). The V end was cut by 0 bases, the J end by 7 bases, with 14 bases between. Germline values: CDR1 SGHRS, CDR2 YFSETQ. This CDR3 contains 16 residues. DNA for the CDR3: TGCGCCAGCAGCTTGGGGGCCGGGACGCGGAATTCACCCCTCCACTTT. Its translation: CASSLGAGTRNSPLHF.